This is a list of T cell receptor beta chains from one sample in a study of T cell repertoires in cytomegalovirus infection. TCRdb recomputed calls from the reads with MiXCR, one row per CDR3 protein. The sample gives under 600,000 distinct CDR3 sequences, more than 15% of which show up once; more than 20% is in the top ten. Sequencing was performed on CD8+ T cells from PBMCs. Receptors were obtained from a human donor in good health (CMV status not recorded). Some clones in this sample may be carry-over from other donors' samples. Both conserved end residues are part of each CDR3.

v_call | cdr3_aa
TRBV11-2 | CASSSWKDYEQYF
TRBV4-1 | CASSQVEGADIQYF
TRBV7-9 | CASSGPGTAERHRGYGYTF
TRBV12-3/TRBV12-4 | CASSFQGKPQHF
TRBV12-5 | CASGFYPGGTEAFF
TRBV20-1 | CSASPSRRHANTGELFF
TRBV6-5 | CASSYSPGDYGYTF
TRBV4-2 | CASSQGGDTDTQYF
TRBV7-9 | CASSLVGSYNEQFF
TRBV12-5 | CASGLIENYGYTF
TRBV11-2 | CASSLARGPSYGYTF
TRBV7-9 | CASRGGRGKLFF
TRBV10-3 | CAISESPQETNEKLFF
TRBV7-9 | CASSARSGNEQFF
TRBV7-9 | CASTSPRRSPNEQFF
TRBV7-9 | CASSSLLAGAAYEQYF
TRBV2 | CACRTGAYTAEAFF
TRBV7-9 | CASSSTSGNPREQFF